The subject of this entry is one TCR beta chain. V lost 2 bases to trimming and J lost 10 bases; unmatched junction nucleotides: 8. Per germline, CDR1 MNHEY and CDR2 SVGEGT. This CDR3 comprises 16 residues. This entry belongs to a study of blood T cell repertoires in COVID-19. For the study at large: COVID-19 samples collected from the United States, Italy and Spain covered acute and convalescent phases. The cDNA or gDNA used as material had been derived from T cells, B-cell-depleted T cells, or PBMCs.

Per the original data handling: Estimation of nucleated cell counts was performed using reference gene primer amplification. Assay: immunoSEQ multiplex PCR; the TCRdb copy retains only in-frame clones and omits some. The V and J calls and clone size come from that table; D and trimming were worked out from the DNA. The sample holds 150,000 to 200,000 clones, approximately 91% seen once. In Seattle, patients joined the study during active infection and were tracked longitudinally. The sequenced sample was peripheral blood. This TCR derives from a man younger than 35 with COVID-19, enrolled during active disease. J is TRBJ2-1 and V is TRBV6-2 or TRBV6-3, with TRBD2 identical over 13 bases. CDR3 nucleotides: TGTGCCAGCAGTTACCTGGGACTAGCGGGGTCAAACGAGCAGTTCTTC. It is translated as CASSYLGLAGSNEQFF.